This TCR beta chain was identified during a study of regulatory T cells in long-lasting Graves disease. For the study at large: Newly diagnosed Graves' patients had taken antithyroid drugs under 3 months.

This clonotype occurred a few times. Time point: newly diagnosed GD, antithyroid drugs for less than 3 months. RNA from PBMCs was the source of the TCR library. According to the study, TCR beta libraries were built with iRepertoire HTBI primers and CDR3-region Arm-PCR. TCRdb independently ran MiXCR on the multiplex PCR reads; one entry per CDR3 protein. The sample lists about 620,000 distinct CDR3 sequences; roughly 15% were seen once. The CDR3 length is 14 residues. Trimming took 0 bases from V and 5 from J, leaving 11 bases between them. CDR1 is WNHNN, CDR2 SYGVQD, per germline (reference sequence). In addition, the sample was reused for a study of T cells in Graves' hyperthyroidism and ophthalmopathy.

The sample in question was peripheral blood mononuclear cells (PBMCs), obtained at new diagnosis, from a patient treated with antithyroid drugs. The origin of this receptor is a woman between 25 and 40 years old with Graves disease. This chain connects TRBV10-1 to TRBJ2-7; TRBD2 is a possible D gene (5 bases). CDR3 sequence: CASSESLTNDEQYF. Here the CDR3 DNA reads TGCGCCAGCAGTGAGTCACTGACTAATGACGAGCAGTACTTC.